The 27 T cell receptor beta chains below come from one sample, sequenced in a study of blood T cell repertoires in COVID-19. The assay was immunoSEQ multiplex PCR, and TCRdb's table has in-frame clones only and misses some. The sample yields hundreds of thousands of clones, about nine tenths seen once. The sequencing input was peripheral blood. These receptors were taken from a woman aged 45-60 years with acute or convalescent COVID-19.

This sequence joins TRBV7-4 and TRBJ2-1; D is uncertain. In germline, CDR1 is SGHVT, CDR2 SQSDAQ. Trimming cost V 7 bases and J 5 bases, with 6 bases left between them. CDR3 length equals 11 residues. This CDR3 is CASNFNNEQFF. The CDR3 DNA is TGTGCCAGCAATTTCAACAATGAGCAGTTCTTC.

CDR3 sequence reads: CASRTAKETQYF. The CDR3 DNA sequence: TGTGCCTCGAGGACAGCAAAAGAGACCCAGTACTTC. The rearrangement joins TRBV30 to TRBJ2-5; D is possibly TRBD1 (6 bases). This CDR3 contains 12 residues. CDR1 GTSNPN and CDR2 SVGIG come from the germline V gene (reference sequence). The V gene lost 7 bases and the J gene lost 3 bases, with 12 bases spanning the gap.

The chain employs TRBV6-5 and TRBJ1-2; possible D gene TRBD1, 5 bases. CDR1 and CDR2 (germline): MNHEY, SVGAGI. The CDR3 has 15 amino acids. Trimming took 2 bases from V and 4 from J, leaving 14 bases between them. CDR3 amino acids: CASSYPRTHGYGYTF. DNA of the CDR3: TGTGCCAGCAGTTACCCTAGGACACACGGCTATGGCTACACCTTC.

The chain employs TRBV5-8 and TRBJ2-5; 12 bases are shared with TRBD2. V shed 3 bases and J 3 bases; nucleotides not matched to a gene: 12. The CDR3 is made up of 18 amino acids. CDR1 is SGHTS and CDR2 is YDEGEE in the germline V gene. CDR3 nucleotides: TGTGCCAGCAGCTCCATAACCGGACTAGCGGGGTTAAAAGAGACCCAGTACTTC. Amino acid sequence: CASSSITGLAGLKETQYF. Complete variable domain (other parts from reference TRBV5-8 and TRBJ2-5): EAGVTQSPTHLIKTRGQQATLRCSPISGHTSVYWYQQALGLGLQFLLWYDEGEERNRGNFPPRFSGRQFPNYSSELNVNALELEDSALYLCASSSITGLAGLKETQYFGPGTRLLVL.

This chain uses TRBV5-1 with TRBJ2-7; D call uncertain. The germline V gene encodes CDR1 SGHRS and CDR2 YFSETQ. V lost 3 bases and J lost 3, with 16 bases in between. This CDR3 has 15 residues. The CDR3 nucleotides read TGCGCCAGCAGCTCAACTACCGACGGGTTCTACGAGCAGTACTTC. Amino acid sequence: CASSSTTDGFYEQYF.

The gene calls are TRBV20-1 and TRBJ2-7, with D possibly matching TRBD2 (6 bases). Per germline, CDR1 DFQATT and CDR2 SNEGSKA (reference sequence). V was shortened by 6 bases and J by 3 bases, with 9 bases between the two germline ends. The CDR3 is made up of 11 amino acids. The CDR3 DNA reads TGCAGTGCGGTAGCGGACTACGAGCAGTACTTC. Amino acids: CSAVADYEQYF.

The V call is TRBV5-1, the J call TRBJ2-7; unclear D gene. Trimming took 7 bases from V and 5 from J, leaving 10 bases between them. This CDR3 is 11 amino acids long. Per germline, CDR1 SGHRS and CDR2 YFSETQ. The CDR3: CASPEQDEQYF. The CDR3 coding sequence is TGCGCCAGCCCGGAGCAAGACGAGCAGTACTTC.

Written as DNA, the CDR3 is TGTGCCAGCAGCCCCGACAGGAGCTATGGCTACACCTTC. Translating it yields CASSPDRSYGYTF. The gene calls are TRBV11-2 and TRBJ1-2; perhaps TRBD1 as D (6 bases). Germline values: CDR1 SGHAT, CDR2 FQNNGV. The CDR3 is made up of 13 amino acids. V dropped 5 bases and J dropped 4 bases, with 11 bases sitting between them. Full variable domain (rest looked up from reference TRBV11-2 and TRBJ1-2): EAGVAQSPRYKIIEKRQSVAFWCNPISGHATLYWYQQILGQGPKLLIQFQNNGVVDDSQLPKDRFSAERLKGVDSTLKIQPAKLEDSAVYLCASSPDRSYGYTFGSGTRLTVV.

With respect to this clone: Other DNA variants within this sample encode the same CDR3. V gene TRBV30 combines with J gene TRBJ2-5, with 9 positions matching TRBD2. The CDR3 length is 12 residues. Trimming took 5 bases from V and 4 from J; bases not matched to a gene: 2. The germline CDR1 and CDR2 sequences are GTSNPN and SVGIG (reference sequence). The CDR3 here is CAWSAGGETQYF. The CDR3 region has the DNA TGTGCCTGGTCAGCGGGAGGAGAGACCCAGTACTTC.

The chain combines TRBV4-1 with TRBJ1-5; TRBD1 aligns across 8 bases. The germline V gene has CDR1 MGHRA and CDR2 YSYEKL. The length of the CDR3 is 20 residues. Trimming took 1 base from V and 2 from J; bases not matched to a gene: 16. CDR3 sequence reads: CASSQGALTLGQGRNQPQHF. CDR3 DNA: TGCGCCAGCAGCCAAGGGGCCCTAACTCTAGGACAGGGACGCAATCAGCCCCAGCATTTT.

This clone was observed a handful of times. This chain links TRBV7-2 with TRBJ1-2; D remains ambiguous. This CDR3 is 11 amino acids long. Germline loops: CDR1 SGHTA, CDR2 FQGNSA. V gave up 0 bases and J gave up 14 bases, with 10 bases separating them. This chain's CDR3 is CASSLARDCTF. In nucleotides, the CDR3 is TGTGCCAGCAGCTTAGCCCGGGATTGTACCTTC. Supplemented by reference TRBV7-2 and TRBJ1-2, the full variable domain reads GAGVSQSPSNKVTEKGKDVELRCDPISGHTALYWYRQSLGQGLEFLIYFQGNSAPDKSGLPSDRFSAERTGGSVSTLTIQRTQQEDSAVYLCASSLARDCTFGSGTRLTVV.

This chain uses TRBV2 with TRBJ2-1; 8 bases align to TRBD2. Trimming at V came to 7 bases and at J to 3 bases, leaving 8 bases not matched to a gene. Germline V gene sequence: CDR1 SNHLY, CDR2 FYNNEI. This CDR3 is 15 amino acids long. The CDR3 coding sequence is TGTGCCAGCAAGGACCAGCGGGGGAGCTACAATGAGCAGTTCTTC. Translating it yields CASKDQRGSYNEQFF.

The chain links TRBV19 to TRBJ1-5; possibly TRBD1 for D (5 bases). The V gene lost 9 bases and the J gene lost 0 bases, with 21 bases spanning the gap. Germline CDR1 LNHDA, CDR2 SQIVND (reference sequence). The CDR3 covers 17 residues. The CDR3 DNA follows: TGTGCCAGCGAGGACGGATGGGGCCTAAATAGCAATCAGCCCCAGCATTTT. This gives the protein CASEDGWGLNSNQPQHF.

The chain joins TRBV5-6 to TRBJ2-7; 14 positions agree with TRBD2. With V trimmed by 4 bases and J by 6 bases, 6 bases remained unmatched. From germline, CDR1 is SGHDT and CDR2 YYEEEE. This CDR3 has 15 amino acids. CDR3 residues: CASSTPGLAGAEQYF. The CDR3 DNA reads as TGTGCCAGCAGCACCCCGGGACTAGCGGGGGCCGAGCAGTACTTC.

The chain has TRBV28 and TRBJ1-2, with D tentatively TRBD1 (6 bases). Germline values: CDR1 MDHEN, CDR2 SYDVKM. Trimming cost V 6 bases and J 2 bases, with 10 bases left between them. The CDR3 has 13 residues. The CDR3 nucleotides read TGTGCCAGCAGACTAACAGGGAACTATGGCTACACCTTC. This codes for CASRLTGNYGYTF.

The chain carries TRBV7-2 and TRBJ1-4, with D possibly matching TRBD1 (5 bases). V was shortened by 6 bases and J by 3 bases, with 17 bases between the two germline ends. This CDR3 is built from 16 residues. Per the germline V gene, CDR1 is SGHTA and CDR2 is FQGNSA. The CDR3 spells CASSPGPGKANEKLFF. The CDR3 region has the DNA TGTGCCAGCAGTCCCGGGCCAGGGAAGGCTAATGAAAAACTGTTTTTT. The full variable domain, in which reference TRBV7-2 and TRBJ1-4 provide the parts outside the CDR3, is GAGVSQSPSNKVTEKGKDVELRCDPISGHTALYWYRQSLGQGLEFLIYFQGNSAPDKSGLPSDRFSAERTGGSVSTLTIQRTQQEDSAVYLCASSPGPGKANEKLFFGSGTQLSVL.

For the CDR3, the DNA is TGCAGTGCTAGTCTCCTAGACGAGCAGTACTTC. This sequence encodes CSASLLDEQYF. V usage is TRBV20-1 and J usage is TRBJ2-7, with D hard to call. Germline V gives CDR1 DFQATT, CDR2 SNEGSKA (reference sequence). The CDR3 is 11 amino acids. V shed 3 bases and J shed 5 bases, with 8 bases lying between them.

The chain employs TRBV19 and TRBJ1-3; D might be TRBD1 (6 bases). The length of the CDR3 is 17 residues. Deletions cut 4 bases from V and 0 bases from J, with 16 bases between. Germline loops: CDR1 LNHDA, CDR2 SQIVND (reference sequence). CDR3 sequence reads: CASSSVGTLSSGNTIYF. For the CDR3, the DNA is TGTGCCAGTAGTAGTGTCGGGACACTGAGCTCTGGAAACACCATATATTTT. The complete variable domain, with remaining parts taken from reference TRBV19 and TRBJ1-3, reads DGGITQSPKYLFRKEGQNVTLSCEQNLNHDAMYWYRQDPGQGLRLIYYSQIVNDFQKGDIAEGYSVSREKKESFPLTVTSAQKNPTAFYLCASSSVGTLSSGNTIYFGEGSWLTVV.

The rearrangement links TRBV2 to TRBJ2-7; 9 bases agree with TRBD1. V dropped 5 bases and J dropped 3; count of bases not matched to a gene: 5. The CDR3 has 14 amino acids. CDR1 and CDR2 (germline): SNHLY, FYNNEI. The CDR3 loop reads CASSRTGAGYEQYF. The CDR3 DNA is TGTGCCAGCAGTCGGACAGGGGCAGGCTACGAGCAGTACTTC.

The chain carries TRBV3-1 (or the pseudogene TRBV3-2) and TRBJ2-5; unclear D gene. The germline V gene has CDR1 LGHDT and CDR2 YNNKEL (reference sequence). The CDR3 sequence is 9 residues long. V lost 11 bases and J lost 3, with 4 bases in between. The CDR3 DNA follows: TGTGCCGGAGAAGAGACCCAGTACTTC. As protein: CAGEETQYF.

This sequence joins TRBV27 and TRBJ2-5, with a possible D match to TRBD1 (6 bases). Trimming stripped 1 base from V and 5 bases from J, with 14 bases between. Germline lookup yields CDR1 MNHEY and CDR2 SMNVEV (reference sequence). The CDR3 has 15 residues. The CDR3 DNA follows: TGTGCCAGCAGTTTATACTGGCAGGGGTTGGAGACCCAGTACTTC. The encoded protein is CASSLYWQGLETQYF.

V usage is TRBV21-1 and J usage is TRBJ1-3. TRBV21-1 has pseudogene status. The CDR3 contains 13 residues. CDR3 sequence: CAPWGDGGNTIYF. The CDR3 nucleotides read TGTGCCCCCTGGGGGGACGGTGGAAACACCATATATTTT.

This clone was detected a few times. The V and J genes are TRBV4-3 and TRBJ1-4; 8 nucleotides align to TRBD1. V was pared by 3 bases and J by 6 bases, with 6 bases of the junction left unmatched. CDR3 length: 15 amino acids. Germline V gives CDR1 LGHNA, CDR2 YSLEER. This CDR3 is CASSQTGVRDEKLFF. CDR3 bases: TGCGCCAGCAGCCAGACAGGGGTGAGGGATGAAAAACTGTTTTTT.

The V and J genes are TRBV7-8 and TRBJ1-1, with D maybe TRBD1 (5 bases). CDR1 and CDR2 from the germline V gene are SGHVS and FQNEAQ. CDR3 length equals 16 residues. V dropped 3 bases and J dropped 2 bases, with 16 bases sitting between them. For the CDR3, the DNA is TGTGCCAGCAGCTTTTCTGTTGGGGGGGTAAACACTGAAGCTTTCTTT. Translation: CASSFSVGGVNTEAFF. Based on the CDR3 plus reference TRBV7-8 and TRBJ1-1, the full variable domain is GAGVSQSPRYKVAKRGQDVALRCDPISGHVSLFWYQQALGQGPEFLTYFQNEAQLDKSGLPSDRFFAERPEGSVSTLKIQRTQQEDSAVYLCASSFSVGGVNTEAFFGQGTRLTVV.

The chain is built from TRBV11-3 and TRBJ2-2, with a possible D match to TRBD1 (6 bases). The CDR3 length is 16 residues. Looked up from germline, CDR1 is SGHNT and CDR2 is YENEEA. Trimming took 4 bases from V and 0 from J, leaving 12 bases between them. The CDR3 sequence is CASSSNRVTNTGELFF. The DNA of the CDR3 is TGTGCCAGCAGCTCAAACAGGGTGACGAACACCGGGGAGCTGTTTTTT.

This sequence joins TRBV24-1 and TRBJ2-3; TRBD1 agrees at 11 bases. Germline V gene sequence: CDR1 KGHDR, CDR2 SFDVKD. CDR3 length: 13 residues. V was pared by 4 bases and J by 15 bases, with 8 bases of the junction left unmatched. The CDR3 DNA reads as TGTGCCACCAGTGACCCGGACAGGGGGCAGCATTATTTT. Its translation: CATSDPDRGQHYF.

This rearrangement joins TRBV5-5 to TRBJ1-5; the D is unclear. Germline V gene data show CDR1 as SGHKS and CDR2 as YYEKEE (reference sequence). The CDR3 consists of 13 residues. V was pared by 4 bases and J by 5 bases, with 10 bases between. The CDR3 protein is CASSPQFDQPQHF. CDR3 sequence (DNA): TGTGCCAGCAGCCCCCAGTTCGATCAGCCCCAGCATTTT. Variable domain in full (rest from reference TRBV5-5 and TRBJ1-5): DAGVTQSPTHLIKTRGQQVTLRCSPISGHKSVSWYQQVLGQGPQFIFQYYEKEERGRGNFPDRFSARQFPNYSSELNVNALLLGDSALYLCASSPQFDQPQHFGDGTRLSIL.